The clone carrying this TCR beta chain was seen more than once but under ten times. Its antigen is undetermined. The data were taken from a study of regulatory T cells in long-lasting Graves disease. Study-level points and caveats: Newly diagnosed Graves' patients exceeded persistent ones in TCR diversity. Newly diagnosed patients shared 950 to 1,000 public clonotypes; persistent patients shared 2,500 to 3,000.

The CDR3 is made up of 13 amino acids. The V and J ends lost 5 bases and 2 bases respectively, with 9 bases between them. Germline CDR1 and CDR2: MDHEN and SYDVKM. Noted time point: newly diagnosed GD, antithyroid drugs for less than 3 months. PBMC-derived RNA was used for the TCR library. Graves' disease diagnosis followed American Thyroid Association guidelines. Arm-PCR of CDR3 regions and iRepertoire HTBI primers were used to build TCR beta libraries. Using its own MiXCR run on the multiplex PCR reads, TCRdb lists one record per CDR3 protein. The sample has more than 450,000 distinct CDR3 sequences, 15% to 20% seen once. These data are also associated with another study on T cells in Graves' hyperthyroidism and ophthalmopathy. From that second work: Graves' hyperthyroidism qualified as stable when ophthalmopathy did not progress within 18 months.

The chain joins TRBV28 to TRBJ2-5, with D unresolved. The sequenced sample was peripheral blood mononuclear cells (PBMCs), obtained at new diagnosis, from a patient treated with antithyroid drugs. This TCR was recovered from a man aged 35-49 years with Graves disease. The CDR3 nucleotides are TGTGCCAGCAGTGGCCGGGCTCAAGAGACCCAGTACTTC. It specifies CASSGRAQETQYF.